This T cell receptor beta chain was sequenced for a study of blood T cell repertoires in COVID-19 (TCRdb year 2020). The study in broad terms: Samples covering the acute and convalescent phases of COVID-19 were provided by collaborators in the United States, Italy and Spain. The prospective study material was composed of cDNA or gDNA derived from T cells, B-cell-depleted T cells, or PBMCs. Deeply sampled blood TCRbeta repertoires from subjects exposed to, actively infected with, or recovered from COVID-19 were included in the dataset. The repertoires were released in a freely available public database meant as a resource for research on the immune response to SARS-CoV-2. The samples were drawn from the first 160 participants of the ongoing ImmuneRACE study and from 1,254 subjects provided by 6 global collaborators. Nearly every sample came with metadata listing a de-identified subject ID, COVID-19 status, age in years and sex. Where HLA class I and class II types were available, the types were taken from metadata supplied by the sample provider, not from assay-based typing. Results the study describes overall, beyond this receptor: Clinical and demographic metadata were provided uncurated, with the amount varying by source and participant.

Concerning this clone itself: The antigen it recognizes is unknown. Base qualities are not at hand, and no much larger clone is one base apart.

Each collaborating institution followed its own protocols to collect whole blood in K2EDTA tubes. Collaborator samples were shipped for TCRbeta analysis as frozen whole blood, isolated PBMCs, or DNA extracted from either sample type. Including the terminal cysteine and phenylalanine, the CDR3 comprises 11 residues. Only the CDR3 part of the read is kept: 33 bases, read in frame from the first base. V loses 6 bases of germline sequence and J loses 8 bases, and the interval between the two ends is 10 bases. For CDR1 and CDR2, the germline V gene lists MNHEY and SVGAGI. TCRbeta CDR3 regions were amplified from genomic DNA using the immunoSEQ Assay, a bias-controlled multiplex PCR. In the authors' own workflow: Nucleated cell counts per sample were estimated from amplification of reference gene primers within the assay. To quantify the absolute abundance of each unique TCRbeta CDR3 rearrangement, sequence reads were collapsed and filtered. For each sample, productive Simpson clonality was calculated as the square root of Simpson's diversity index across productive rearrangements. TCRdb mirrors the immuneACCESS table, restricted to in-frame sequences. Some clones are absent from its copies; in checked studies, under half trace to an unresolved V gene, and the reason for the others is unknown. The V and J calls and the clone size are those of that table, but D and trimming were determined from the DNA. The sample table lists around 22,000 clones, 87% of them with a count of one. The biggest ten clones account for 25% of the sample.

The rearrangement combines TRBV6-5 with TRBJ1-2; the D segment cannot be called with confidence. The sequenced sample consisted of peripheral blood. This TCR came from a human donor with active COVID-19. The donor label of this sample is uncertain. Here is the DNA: TGTGCCAGCAGCACAAGTCTGGGCTACACCTTC. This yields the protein CASSTSLGYTF.